A single sample gave rise to the 32 T cell receptor beta chains below, sequenced in a study of shared clonotypes between healthy human individuals. This table comes from immunoSEQ multiplex PCR, and its TCRdb copy is limited to in-frame clones, with some not included. The data contain 2 million to 2.5 million clones, less than 95% of them singletons. Specimen: naive CD4+ T cells from PBMCs. Stated subset: CD45RA+ positively selected. The receptor set was obtained from a man between 18 and 35 years old in good health. Some clones in this sample may be carry-over from other donors' samples.

The chain couples TRBV6-1 to TRBJ1-2; 7 bases agree with TRBD1. This CDR3 region has 16 residues. The germline gives CDR1 MNHNS, CDR2 SASEGT. The J segment lost 0 bases and the V segment lost 4 bases, leaving 8 bases of the junction unmatched. DNA for the CDR3: TGTGCCAGCAGTGTAGGTAACAGGGGAGCTAACTATGGCTACACCTTC. It translates to CASSVGNRGANYGYTF.

This chain connects TRBV19 to TRBJ1-1; 9 bases match TRBD1. This CDR3 is 13 amino acids long. V was clipped by 10 bases and J by 10 bases; unmatched bases: 13. Germline CDR1 is LNHDA and CDR2 is SQIVND (reference sequence). Here the CDR3 reads CATRTGGANRAFF. The CDR3 DNA sequence: TGTGCCACCAGAACAGGGGGCGCAAACCGAGCTTTCTTT.

The genes are TRBV7-2 and TRBJ2-5, with TRBD2 matching over 9 bases. The CDR3 totals 16 residues. The junction had 12 bases not matched to a gene; V was cut back by 5 bases and J by 5 bases. From germline, CDR1 is SGHTA and CDR2 FQGNSA. CDR3 in amino acids: CASSPTGTSFRETQYF. The CDR3 nucleotides are TGTGCCAGCAGCCCCACCGGGACTAGCTTTCGGGAGACCCAGTACTTC.

V and J are TRBV9 and TRBJ1-3; tentatively, D is TRBD1 (5 bases). Trimming left V 5 bases short and J 2 bases short, with 14 bases between. The CDR3 runs 15 residues. Germline CDR1 and CDR2: SGDLS and YYNGEE. As DNA, the CDR3 is TGTGCCAGCAGTGGGGACTCCTGGACTGGAAACACCATATATTTT. Its protein product is CASSGDSWTGNTIYF.

This rearrangement joins TRBV5-1 to TRBJ2-5; unclear D gene. The V gene's germline CDR1 is SGHRS and CDR2 YFSETQ. Trimming took 0 bases from V and 5 from J, leaving 8 bases between them. CDR3 length equals 13 residues. CDR3 in amino acids: CASSLGMRETQYF. The CDR3 bases are TGCGCCAGCAGCTTGGGGATGAGGGAGACCCAGTACTTC.

This rearrangement joins TRBV18 to TRBJ2-1; TRBD2 aligns across 9 bases. The CDR3 totals 18 residues. Per germline, CDR1 KGHSH and CDR2 LQKENI. V shed 2 bases and J 7 bases; nucleotides not matched to a gene: 15. Here the CDR3 DNA reads TGTGCCAGCTCACCATTTATTTCTAGCGGGGAACTATGGAATGAGCAGTTCTTC. Protein product: CASSPFISSGELWNEQFF.

This clone was counted a single time. This sequence joins TRBV27 and TRBJ2-7; possible D gene TRBD1, 5 bases. CDR1 is MNHEY and CDR2 is SMNVEV in the germline V gene (reference sequence). Trimming stripped 5 bases from V and 4 bases from J, with 15 bases between. The CDR3 spans 14 residues. CDR3 bases: TGTGCCAGCAGTATCCAGGGAATCGGATACGAGCAGTACTTC. Translation: CASSIQGIGYEQYF.

This rearrangement joins TRBV28 to TRBJ2-1; 7 nucleotides agree with TRBD2. V lost 5 bases to trimming and J lost 14 bases; unmatched junction nucleotides: 9. The CDR3 consists of 12 residues. Per germline, CDR1 MDHEN and CDR2 SYDVKM. The CDR3 DNA follows: TGTGCCAGCAGTCTTACTGGACTAGGGGAGTTCTTC. Its protein is CASSLTGLGEFF.

J is TRBJ2-7 and V is TRBV5-4; 9 nucleotides align to TRBD2. Germline V gene data show CDR1 as SGHNT and CDR2 as YYREEE (reference sequence). Trimming cost V 4 bases and J 3 bases; bases outside gene matches: 8. The CDR3 is 15 amino acids. CDR3 sequence (DNA): TGTGCCAGCAGCAGACTGACTAGCGGAAACTACGAGCAGTACTTC. It is translated as CASSRLTSGNYEQYF.

The V call is TRBV7-6, the J call TRBJ2-2, with D possibly TRBD1 on 7 matching bases. Trimming stripped 5 bases from V and 3 bases from J, with 19 bases between. The CDR3 length is 17 residues. The germline CDR1 and CDR2 sequences are SGHVS and FNYEAQ. The CDR3 bases are TGTGCCAGCAGCCCCTTCCCAGGGGGGACTGACACCGGGGAGCTGTTTTTT. Residues: CASSPFPGGTDTGELFF.

J is TRBJ1-4 and V is TRBV29-1; the D is unclear. This CDR3 is 13 amino acids long. Trimming cost V 6 bases and J 7 bases, with 15 bases left between them. Germline CDR1 is SQVTM and CDR2 is ANQGSEA. CDR3: CSVVRRVGEKLFF. The CDR3 coding sequence is TGCAGCGTCGTTCGGAGGGTTGGTGAAAAACTGTTTTTT.

The rearrangement joins TRBV30 to TRBJ1-4; TRBD1 agrees at 8 bases. This CDR3 comprises 14 residues. V lost 5 bases, J lost 11 bases, and 13 bases stayed unmatched. CDR1 GTSNPN and CDR2 SVGIG come from the germline V gene (reference sequence). The CDR3 region is CAWGTPGQVYKLFF. The CDR3 region has the DNA TGTGCCTGGGGAACTCCGGGACAGGTTTACAAACTGTTTTTT.

CDR3 protein: CASSIKVRDQPQHF. In DNA form, the CDR3 reads TGTGCCAGTAGTATAAAGGTGCGTGATCAGCCCCAGCATTTT. The chain links TRBV19 to TRBJ1-5; no reliable D call. The CDR3 sequence is 14 residues long. Germline V gene lookup returns CDR1 LNHDA and CDR2 SQIVND (reference sequence). The V end was cut by 2 bases, the J end by 5 bases, with 10 bases between.

The rearrangement joins TRBV7-6 to TRBJ1-2; D is undetermined. The V gene lost 4 bases and the J gene lost 8 bases, with 14 bases spanning the gap. The CDR3 contains 13 residues. Per the germline V gene, CDR1 is SGHVS and CDR2 is FNYEAQ. CDR3 region: CASSWGVGRGYTF. CDR3 nucleotide sequence: TGTGCCAGCAGCTGGGGTGTGGGAAGAGGCTACACCTTC.

J is TRBJ2-7 and V is TRBV29-1, with 13 bases identical to TRBD2. Germline V gene lookup returns CDR1 SQVTM and CDR2 ANQGSEA. There are 17 residues in the CDR3. V shed 5 bases, J shed 0 bases, and the junction held 10 bases outside the gene matches. The CDR3 protein is CSVKGLAGQDPSYEQYF. CDR3 coding DNA: TGCAGCGTTAAGGGACTAGCGGGACAGGACCCCTCCTACGAGCAGTACTTC.

The J gene is TRBJ2-2, the V gene TRBV4-3; D call uncertain. Germline V lookup: CDR1 LGHNA, CDR2 YSLEER. The CDR3 is 15 residues long. With 1 base removed from V and 5 bases from J, the gap between germline ends came to 11 bases. The chain's CDR3 is CASSQAGRITGELFF. The DNA for the CDR3 is TGCGCCAGCAGCCAAGCAGGCCGGATTACCGGGGAGCTGTTTTTT.

V is TRBV18 and J is TRBJ2-7; 7 nucleotides agree with TRBD2. Germline CDR1 reads KGHSH; CDR2 reads LQKENI. This CDR3 has 16 amino acids. The V segment lost 0 bases and the J segment 2 bases; nucleotides outside the gene matches: 7. The CDR3 region is CASSPPGRESTYEQYF. CDR3 DNA sequence: TGTGCCAGCTCACCACCGGGGAGGGAGTCTACCTACGAGCAGTACTTC.

V is TRBV2 and J is TRBJ2-5, with D maybe TRBD1 (6 bases). CDR3 length equals 14 residues. V was trimmed by 6 bases and J by 2 bases, leaving 13 bases between them. CDR1 and CDR2 from the germline V gene are SNHLY and FYNNEI. This chain's CDR3 is CASRGPTGQETQYF. CDR3 nucleotides: TGTGCCAGCAGGGGCCCGACAGGACAAGAGACCCAGTACTTC.

V and J are TRBV7-2 and TRBJ2-7, with 11 bases fitting TRBD2. The CDR3 is 16 residues long. Germline V gene sequence: CDR1 SGHTA, CDR2 FQGNSA. V shed 5 bases, J shed 2 bases, and the junction held 8 bases outside the gene matches. The CDR3, as DNA: TGTGCCAGCAGCCTAACCGGGACTAGCGGAGCCTACGAGCAGTACTTC. Residues: CASSLTGTSGAYEQYF.

J is TRBJ2-7 and V is TRBV18, with 7 nucleotides matching TRBD2. From germline, CDR1 is KGHSH and CDR2 LQKENI. V trimming: 3 bases; J trimming: 0 bases; junction bases outside the gene matches: 8. The CDR3 spans 16 residues. This CDR3 reads CASSPMVLAASYEQYF. CDR3 sequence (DNA): TGTGCCAGCTCACCGATGGTGCTAGCGGCCTCCTACGAGCAGTACTTC.

This clone was seen once. V usage is TRBV15 and J usage is TRBJ1-5, with D unresolved. The CDR3 consists of 15 residues. Between the trimmed V and J ends, which lost 0 bases and 6 bases, there was a span of 12 bases. Germline V gene data show CDR1 as LNHNV and CDR2 as YYDKDF (reference sequence). The CDR3 bases are TGTGCCACCAGCAGAGATGCGACTCTCCGTCAGCCCCAGCATTTT. Translated: CATSRDATLRQPQHF.

This clone was counted once. The V call is TRBV5-1, the J call TRBJ2-1; a weak D match, TRBD2 (5 bases). This CDR3 contains 17 residues. V was cut by 3 bases and J by 0 bases, with 16 bases left in between. From germline, CDR1 is SGHRS and CDR2 YFSETQ. Here the CDR3 reads CASSSRGSGSSYNEQFF. Written as DNA, the CDR3 is TGCGCCAGCAGCTCTCGAGGGAGCGGAAGCTCCTACAATGAGCAGTTCTTC.

The chain links TRBV7-2 to TRBJ2-1, with 9 bases lining up with TRBD2. The germline CDR1 and CDR2 sequences are SGHTA and FQGNSA. This CDR3 region has 17 residues. V dropped 2 bases and J dropped 7; count of bases not matched to a gene: 12. DNA of the CDR3: TGTGCCAGCAGCTTACGGCGGGAGGGCCTTTTTGGTAATGAGCAGTTCTTC. It codes for CASSLRREGLFGNEQFF.

The chain combines TRBV5-1 with TRBJ2-1; D is unresolved. The CDR3 is 13 residues long. The germline CDR1 and CDR2 sequences are SGHRS and YFSETQ. Trimming shortened V by 1 base and J by 9 bases, and 11 bases separated the two germline ends. The CDR3 spells CASSLSSGPEQFF. The CDR3, as DNA: TGCGCCAGCAGCTTGTCTTCCGGGCCTGAGCAGTTCTTC.

J is TRBJ1-2 and V is TRBV5-1; D may be TRBD1 (5 bases). Trimming took off 7 bases at V and 2 bases at J, with 15 bases between the two ends. CDR1 SGHRS and CDR2 YFSETQ come from the germline V gene. The CDR3 is made up of 14 amino acids. CDR3 bases: TGCGCCAGCGGTGGGGCAGGAGGGAACTATGGCTACACCTTC. It codes for CASGGAGGNYGYTF.

The rearrangement joins TRBV7-3 to TRBJ2-7; D perhaps matches TRBD1 (6 bases). V shed 4 bases and J shed 5 bases, with 12 bases lying between them. Germline V gene data show CDR1 as SGHTA and CDR2 as FQGTGA. The CDR3 is 13 amino acids. DNA of the CDR3: TGTGCCAGCAGCTCAGAGACAGGCAACGAGCAGTACTTC. It translates to CASSSETGNEQYF.

This sequence joins TRBV10-3 and TRBJ1-1; the D is unclear. Germline-derived CDR1 and CDR2 are ENHRY and SYGVKD. V was trimmed by 6 bases and J by 7 bases, leaving 15 bases between them. This CDR3 is 13 amino acids long. CDR3 bases: TGTGCCATCAGGAAACAAGTGACGGGTGAAGCTTTCTTT. As protein: CAIRKQVTGEAFF.

The J gene is TRBJ2-4, the V gene TRBV5-4; 9 nucleotides line up with TRBD1. This CDR3 region has 13 residues. V dropped 5 bases and J dropped 6; count of bases not matched to a gene: 3. Germline V gives CDR1 SGHNT, CDR2 YYREEE (reference sequence). For the CDR3, the DNA is TGTGCCAGCAGGCCGGGACAGGGAAACATTCAGTACTTC. Its protein product is CASRPGQGNIQYF.

The rearrangement uses TRBV4-2 and TRBJ1-2; D gene unclear. The CDR3 has 16 residues. V dropped 2 bases and J dropped 0 bases, with 13 bases sitting between them. From germline, CDR1 is LGHNA and CDR2 YNFKEQ. In DNA, the CDR3 is TGTGCCAGCAGCCAACCCCGGGCAGCGACTAACTATGGCTACACCTTC. Protein sequence: CASSQPRAATNYGYTF.

The rearrangement links TRBV5-3 to TRBJ2-3; perhaps D is TRBD1 or TRBD2 (5 bases each). TRBV5-3 is assigned to the ORF class and has an uncertain function. V lost 6 bases to trimming and J lost 2 bases, with 13 bases between them. This CDR3 has 14 residues. CDR3 region: CARTNRTYTDTQYF. The CDR3 nucleotides are TGTGCCAGAACAAACAGGACTTACACAGATACGCAGTATTTT.

The gene calls are TRBV19 and TRBJ1-5, with D tentatively TRBD1 (5 bases). Per the germline V gene, CDR1 is LNHDA and CDR2 is SQIVND (reference sequence). There are 15 residues in the CDR3. V lost 10 bases and J lost 1, with 17 bases in between. The CDR3 sequence: CATAVGGGSNQPQHF. The CDR3 DNA sequence: TGTGCCACCGCGGTGGGGGGAGGGAGCAATCAGCCCCAGCATTTT.

The V call is TRBV28, the J call TRBJ1-5, with TRBD1 identical over 7 bases. CDR1 is MDHEN and CDR2 is SYDVKM in the germline V gene. V gave up 3 bases and J gave up 2 bases; unmatched junction bases: 4. The CDR3 has 15 amino acids. Here the CDR3 DNA reads TGTGCCAGCAGTTTTGTCGGACAGGGCAATCAGCCCCAGCATTTT. Its translation is CASSFVGQGNQPQHF.